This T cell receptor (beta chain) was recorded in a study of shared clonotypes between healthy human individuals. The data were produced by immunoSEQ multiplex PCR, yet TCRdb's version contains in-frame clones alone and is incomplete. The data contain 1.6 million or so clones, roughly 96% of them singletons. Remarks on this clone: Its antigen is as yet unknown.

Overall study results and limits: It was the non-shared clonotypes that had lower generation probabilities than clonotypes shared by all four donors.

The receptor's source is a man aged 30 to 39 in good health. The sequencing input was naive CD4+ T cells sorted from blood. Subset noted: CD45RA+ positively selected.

This chain's CDR3 is CASSARLAGGPLTYNEQFF. As DNA, the CDR3 is TGTGCCAGCAGTGCCAGACTAGCGGGAGGGCCATTGACCTACAATGAGCAGTTCTTC. The chain joins TRBV6-1 to TRBJ2-1; 14 nucleotides agree with TRBD2. The CDR3 length is 19 residues. CDR1 is MNHNS and CDR2 is SASEGT in the germline V gene. V dropped 4 bases and J dropped 2; count of bases not matched to a gene: 10.